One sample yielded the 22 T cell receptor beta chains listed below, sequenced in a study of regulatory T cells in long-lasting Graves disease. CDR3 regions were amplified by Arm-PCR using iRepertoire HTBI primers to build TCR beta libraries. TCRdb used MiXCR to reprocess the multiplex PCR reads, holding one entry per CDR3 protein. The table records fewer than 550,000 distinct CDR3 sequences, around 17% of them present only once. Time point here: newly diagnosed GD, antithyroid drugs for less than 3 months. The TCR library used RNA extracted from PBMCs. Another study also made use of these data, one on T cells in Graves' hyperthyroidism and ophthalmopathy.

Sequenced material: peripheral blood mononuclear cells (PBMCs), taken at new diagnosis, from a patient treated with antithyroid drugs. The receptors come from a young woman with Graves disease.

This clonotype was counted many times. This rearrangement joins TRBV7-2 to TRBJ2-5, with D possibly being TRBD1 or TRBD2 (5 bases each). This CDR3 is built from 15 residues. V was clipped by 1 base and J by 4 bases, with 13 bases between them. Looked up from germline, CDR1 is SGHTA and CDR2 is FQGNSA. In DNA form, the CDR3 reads TGTGCCAGCAGCTTAGATGGGGGACCCCCAGAGACCCAGTACTTC. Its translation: CASSLDGGPPETQYF.

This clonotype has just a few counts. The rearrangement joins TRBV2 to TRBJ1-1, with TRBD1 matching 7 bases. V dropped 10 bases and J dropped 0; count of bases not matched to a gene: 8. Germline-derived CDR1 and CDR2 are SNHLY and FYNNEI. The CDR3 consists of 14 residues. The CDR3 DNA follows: TGTGCCATAACGACCGGGACAGTGAACACTGAAGCTTTCTTT. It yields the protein CAITTGTVNTEAFF. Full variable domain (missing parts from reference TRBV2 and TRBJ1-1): EPEVTQTPSHQVTQMGQEVILRCVPISNHLYFYWYRQILGQKVEFLVSFYNNEISEKSEIFDDQFSVERPDGSNFTLKIRSTKLEDSAMYFCAITTGTVNTEAFFGQGTRLTVV.

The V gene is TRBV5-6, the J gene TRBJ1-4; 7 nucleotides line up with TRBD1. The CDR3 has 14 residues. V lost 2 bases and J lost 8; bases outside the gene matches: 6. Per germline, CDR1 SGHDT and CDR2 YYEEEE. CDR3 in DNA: TGTGCCAGCAGCTTACAGGGGTATGAAGAAAAACTGTTTTTT. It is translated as CASSLQGYEEKLFF.

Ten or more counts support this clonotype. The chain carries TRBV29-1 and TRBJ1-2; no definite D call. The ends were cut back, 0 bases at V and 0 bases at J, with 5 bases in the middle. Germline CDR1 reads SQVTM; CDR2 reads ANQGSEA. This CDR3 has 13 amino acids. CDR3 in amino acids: CSVEDGSNYGYTF. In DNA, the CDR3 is TGCAGCGTTGAAGATGGTTCTAACTATGGCTACACCTTC.

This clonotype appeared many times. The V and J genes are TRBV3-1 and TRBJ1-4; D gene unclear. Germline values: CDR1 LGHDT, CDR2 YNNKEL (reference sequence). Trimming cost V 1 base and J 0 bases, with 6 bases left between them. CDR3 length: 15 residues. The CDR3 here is CASSQAPSTNEKLFF. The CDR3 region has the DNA TGTGCCAGCAGCCAAGCCCCCTCAACTAATGAAAAACTGTTTTTT.

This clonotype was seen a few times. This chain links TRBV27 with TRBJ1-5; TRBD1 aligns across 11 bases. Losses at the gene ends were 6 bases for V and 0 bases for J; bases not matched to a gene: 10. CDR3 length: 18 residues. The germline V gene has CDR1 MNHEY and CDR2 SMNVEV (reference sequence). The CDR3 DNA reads TGTGCCAGCAGAATCACGGGACAGGGGGTCTATAGCAATCAGCCCCAGCATTTT. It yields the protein CASRITGQGVYSNQPQHF.

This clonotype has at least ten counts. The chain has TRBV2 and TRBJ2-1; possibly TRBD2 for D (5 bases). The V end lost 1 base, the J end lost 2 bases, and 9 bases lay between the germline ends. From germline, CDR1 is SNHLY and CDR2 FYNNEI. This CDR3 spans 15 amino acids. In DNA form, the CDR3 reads TGTGCCAGCAGTGAAGGAGCGGAGACCTACAATGAGCAGTTCTTC. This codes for CASSEGAETYNEQFF.

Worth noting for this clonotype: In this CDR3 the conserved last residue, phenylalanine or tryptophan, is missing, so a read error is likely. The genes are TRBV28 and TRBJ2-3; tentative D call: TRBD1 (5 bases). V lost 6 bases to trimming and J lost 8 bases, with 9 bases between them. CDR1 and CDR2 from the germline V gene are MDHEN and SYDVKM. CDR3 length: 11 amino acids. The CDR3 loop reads CASRGRGTQYL. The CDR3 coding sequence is TGTGCCAGCAGGGGTAGGGGTACGCAGTATCTT.

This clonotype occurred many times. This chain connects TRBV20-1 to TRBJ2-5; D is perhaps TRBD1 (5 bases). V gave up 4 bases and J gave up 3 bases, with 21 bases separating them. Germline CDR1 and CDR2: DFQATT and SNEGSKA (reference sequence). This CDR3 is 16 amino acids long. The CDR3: CSAMAGSDRREETQYF. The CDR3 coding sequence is TGCAGTGCTATGGCAGGGTCAGACCGGAGAGAAGAGACCCAGTACTTC.

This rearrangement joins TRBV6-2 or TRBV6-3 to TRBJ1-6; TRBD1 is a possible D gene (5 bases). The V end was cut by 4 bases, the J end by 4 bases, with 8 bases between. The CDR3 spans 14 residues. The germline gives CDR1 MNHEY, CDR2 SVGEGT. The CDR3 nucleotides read TGTGCCAGCAGTTCCGGGGCGTATAATTCACCCCTCCACTTT. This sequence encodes CASSSGAYNSPLHF.

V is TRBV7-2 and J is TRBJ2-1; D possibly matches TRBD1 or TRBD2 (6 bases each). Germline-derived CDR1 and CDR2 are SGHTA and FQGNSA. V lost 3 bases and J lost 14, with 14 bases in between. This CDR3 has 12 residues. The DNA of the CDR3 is TGTGCCAGCAGCTTTAGGGGGGCCGGGGAGTTCTTC. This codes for CASSFRGAGEFF.

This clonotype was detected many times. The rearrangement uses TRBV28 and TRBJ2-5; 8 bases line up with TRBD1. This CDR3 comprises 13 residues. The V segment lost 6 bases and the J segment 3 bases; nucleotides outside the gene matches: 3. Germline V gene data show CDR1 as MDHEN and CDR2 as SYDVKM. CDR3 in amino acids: CASSLTGEETQYF. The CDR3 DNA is TGTGCCAGCAGCCTGACAGGGGAAGAGACCCAGTACTTC.

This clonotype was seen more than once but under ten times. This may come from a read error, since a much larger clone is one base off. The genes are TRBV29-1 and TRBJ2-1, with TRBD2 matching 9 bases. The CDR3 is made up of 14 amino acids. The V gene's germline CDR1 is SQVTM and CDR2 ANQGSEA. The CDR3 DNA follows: TGCAGCGCTTTAAGACTAGCGGCCTACAATGAGCGGTTCTTC. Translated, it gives CSALRLAAYNERFF.

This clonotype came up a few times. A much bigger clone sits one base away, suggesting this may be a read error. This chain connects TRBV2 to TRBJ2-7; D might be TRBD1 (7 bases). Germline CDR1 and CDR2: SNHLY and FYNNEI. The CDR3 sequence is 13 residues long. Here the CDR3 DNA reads TGTGCCGGCAGCAGGGGGGTCCGAGGCGAGCAGTACTTC. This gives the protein CAGSRGVRGEQYF. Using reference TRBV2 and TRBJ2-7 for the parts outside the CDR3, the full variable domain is EPEVTQTPSHQVTQMGQEVILRCVPISNHLYFYWYRQILGQKVEFLVSFYNNEISEKSEIFDDQFSVERPDGSNFTLKIRSTKLEDSAMYFCAGSRGVRGEQYFGPGTRLTVT.

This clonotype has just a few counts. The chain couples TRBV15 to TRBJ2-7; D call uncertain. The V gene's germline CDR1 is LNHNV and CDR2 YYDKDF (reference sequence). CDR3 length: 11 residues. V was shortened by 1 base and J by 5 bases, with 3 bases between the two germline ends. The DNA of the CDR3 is TGTGCCACCAGCAGAGGGGACGAGCAGTACTTC. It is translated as CATSRGDEQYF.

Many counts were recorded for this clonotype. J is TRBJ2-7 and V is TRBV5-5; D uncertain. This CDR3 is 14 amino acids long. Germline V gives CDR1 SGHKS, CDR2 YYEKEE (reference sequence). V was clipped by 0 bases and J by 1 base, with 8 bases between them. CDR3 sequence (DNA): TGTGCCAGCAGCTTGGGGACCGTATCCTACGAGCAGTACTTC. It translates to CASSLGTVSYEQYF. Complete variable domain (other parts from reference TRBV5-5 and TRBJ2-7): DAGVTQSPTHLIKTRGQQVTLRCSPISGHKSVSWYQQVLGQGPQFIFQYYEKEERGRGNFPDRFSARQFPNYSSELNVNALLLGDSALYLCASSLGTVSYEQYFGPGTRLTVT.

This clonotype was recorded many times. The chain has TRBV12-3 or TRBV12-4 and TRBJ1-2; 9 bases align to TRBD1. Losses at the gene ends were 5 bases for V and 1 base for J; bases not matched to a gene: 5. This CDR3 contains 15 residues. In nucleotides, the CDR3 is TGTGCCAGCAGTACCCGGGGACAGGGTAACTATGGCTACACCTTC. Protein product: CASSTRGQGNYGYTF.

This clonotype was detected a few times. CDR3 in DNA: TGCAGTGAAGTTATTGTGGGAGCGGTCTACAATGAGCAGTTCTTC. It encodes CSEVIVGAVYNEQFF. The chain joins TRBV20-1 to TRBJ2-1; a weak D match, TRBD2 (5 bases). Germline V lookup: CDR1 DFQATT, CDR2 SNEGSKA (reference sequence). V was pared by 7 bases and J by 3 bases, with 19 bases between. This CDR3 region has 15 residues.

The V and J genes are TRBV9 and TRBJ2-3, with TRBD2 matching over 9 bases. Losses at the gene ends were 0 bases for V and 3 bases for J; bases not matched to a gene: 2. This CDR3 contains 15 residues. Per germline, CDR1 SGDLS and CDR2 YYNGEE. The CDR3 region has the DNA TGTGCCAGCAGCGTAGATACTAGCGGGACAGATACGCAGTATTTT. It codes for CASSVDTSGTDTQYF.

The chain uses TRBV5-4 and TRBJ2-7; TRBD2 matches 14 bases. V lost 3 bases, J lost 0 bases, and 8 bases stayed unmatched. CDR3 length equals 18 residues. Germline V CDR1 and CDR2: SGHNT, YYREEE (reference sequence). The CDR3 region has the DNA TGTGCCAGCAGCTCGGGACTAGCGGGAGTGGGAAGCTCCTACGAGCAGTACTTC. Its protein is CASSSGLAGVGSSYEQYF.

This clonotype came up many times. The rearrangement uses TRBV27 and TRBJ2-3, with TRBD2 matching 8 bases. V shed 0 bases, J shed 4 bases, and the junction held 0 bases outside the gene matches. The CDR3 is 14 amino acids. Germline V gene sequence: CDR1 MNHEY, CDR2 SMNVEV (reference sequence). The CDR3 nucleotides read TGTGCCAGCAGTTTATCGACTAGCGCAGATACGCAGTATTTT. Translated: CASSLSTSADTQYF.

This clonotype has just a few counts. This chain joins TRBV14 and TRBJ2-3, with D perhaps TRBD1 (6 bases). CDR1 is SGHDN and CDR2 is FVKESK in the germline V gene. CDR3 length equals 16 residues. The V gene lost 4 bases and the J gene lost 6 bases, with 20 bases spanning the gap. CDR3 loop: CASSPYWDTLEDTQYF. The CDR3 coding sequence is TGTGCCAGCAGCCCTTACTGGGACACCCTCGAGGATACGCAGTATTTT.